The 19 T cell receptor beta chains below come from one sample, sequenced in a study of T cell responses to AZD1222 COVID-19 vaccine. The assay was immunoSEQ multiplex PCR, and TCRdb's table has in-frame clones only and misses some. The data contain 95,000 to 110,000 clones, nearly 90% of them singletons. The sequenced sample was peripheral blood, obtained 28 days after the second AZD1222 dose. Source of these receptors: an adult who received the AZD1222 COVID-19 vaccine.

V and J are TRBV4-1 and TRBJ2-1; TRBD2 matches 12 bases. Germline CDR1 MGHRA, CDR2 YSYEKL. The CDR3 extends over 14 amino acids. The V segment lost 6 bases and the J segment 6 bases; nucleotides outside the gene matches: 3. The CDR3 sequence: CASRASGGANEQFF. The CDR3 bases are TGCGCCAGCAGAGCTAGCGGGGGGGCCAATGAGCAGTTCTTC.

The chain recombines TRBV27 with TRBJ2-2; D not certain. CDR3 length: 12 residues. Trimming cost V 10 bases and J 4 bases, with 10 bases left between them. Germline V gene lookup returns CDR1 MNHEY and CDR2 SMNVEV (reference sequence). The CDR3 loop is CATSNVTGELFF. CDR3 nucleotide sequence: TGTGCCACCTCCAACGTCACCGGGGAGCTGTTTTTT.

The chain carries TRBV28 and TRBJ1-2; D perhaps matches TRBD1 (5 bases). CDR1 and CDR2 from the germline V gene are MDHEN and SYDVKM. This CDR3 has 17 residues. Trimming shortened V by 2 bases and J by 6 bases, and 22 bases separated the two germline ends. CDR3 sequence reads: CASSLSRGETGRNGYTF. The CDR3, as DNA: TGTGCCAGCAGTTTAAGCCGGGGGGAAACAGGAAGAAATGGCTACACCTTC.

V gene TRBV7-2 combines with J gene TRBJ2-3; 7 bases align to TRBD2. The CDR3 totals 13 residues. Germline CDR1 reads SGHTA; CDR2 reads FQGNSA. J was trimmed by 8 bases and V by 0 bases; bases with no gene match: 2. Here the CDR3 DNA reads TGTGCCAGCAGCTTAGCGGAGCGGGGTACGCAGTATTTT. Protein sequence: CASSLAERGTQYF.

J is TRBJ2-7 and V is TRBV2; D unclear. V was shortened by 2 bases and J by 1 base, with 3 bases between the two germline ends. The CDR3 totals 12 residues. From germline, CDR1 is SNHLY and CDR2 FYNNEI. The chain's CDR3 is CASSEKSYEQYF. Here the CDR3 DNA reads TGTGCCAGCAGTGAAAAGTCCTACGAGCAGTACTTC.

The V and J genes are TRBV7-8 and TRBJ1-1; 9 nucleotides align to TRBD1. This CDR3 has 15 amino acids. V lost 5 bases and J lost 8; bases outside the gene matches: 12. From germline, CDR1 is SGHVS and CDR2 FQNEAQ. The CDR3 DNA sequence: TGTGCCAGCAGCATAAAACAGGGGGCGTTGACCGAAGCTTTCTTT. It is translated as CASSIKQGALTEAFF. Combining the CDR3 with reference TRBV7-8 and TRBJ1-1 gives the whole variable domain GAGVSQSPRYKVAKRGQDVALRCDPISGHVSLFWYQQALGQGPEFLTYFQNEAQLDKSGLPSDRFFAERPEGSVSTLKIQRTQQEDSAVYLCASSIKQGALTEAFFGQGTRLTVV.

The genes are TRBV7-9 and TRBJ2-4; tentatively, D is TRBD1 (5 bases). Germline CDR1 reads SEHNR; CDR2 reads FQNEAQ (reference sequence). With 5 bases removed from V and 11 bases from J, the gap between germline ends came to 10 bases. This CDR3 is 11 amino acids long. CDR3 in amino acids: CASSQQDLQYF. The CDR3 DNA is TGTGCCAGCAGCCAACAGGACCTTCAGTACTTC.

The rearrangement links TRBV19 to TRBJ1-4; no clear D. With 5 bases removed from V and 7 bases from J, the gap between germline ends came to 17 bases. This CDR3 comprises 15 residues. The germline V gene has CDR1 LNHDA and CDR2 SQIVND (reference sequence). Here the CDR3 reads CASSAWGASREKLFF. CDR3 sequence (DNA): TGTGCCAGTAGTGCCTGGGGAGCCTCGCGTGAAAAACTGTTTTTT. Filled out from reference TRBV19 and TRBJ1-4, the complete variable domain reads DGGITQSPKYLFRKEGQNVTLSCEQNLNHDAMYWYRQDPGQGLRLIYYSQIVNDFQKGDIAEGYSVSREKKESFPLTVTSAQKNPTAFYLCASSAWGASREKLFFGSGTQLSVL.

The V and J genes are TRBV18 and TRBJ1-5; TRBD1 matches 7 bases. Per the germline V gene, CDR1 is KGHSH and CDR2 is LQKENI. The CDR3 is made up of 14 amino acids. After removal of 3 bases from V and 2 bases from J, the junction contained 1 base not matched to a gene. This chain's CDR3 is CASSPGTGNQPQHF. CDR3 bases: TGTGCCAGCTCACCCGGGACAGGCAATCAGCCCCAGCATTTT.

The chain uses TRBV2 and TRBJ1-1; no clear D. Germline CDR1 reads SNHLY; CDR2 reads FYNNEI. V dropped 6 bases and J dropped 0 bases, with 11 bases sitting between them. CDR3 length: 14 amino acids. The CDR3 here is CASRWESMNTEAFF. CDR3 nucleotides: TGTGCCAGCAGATGGGAGTCCATGAACACTGAAGCTTTCTTT.

CDR3 in amino acids: CASNRRSNHNEQFF. Here the CDR3 DNA reads TGTGCCAGCAACCGCAGGAGTAATCACAATGAGCAGTTCTTC. V gene TRBV7-9 combines with J gene TRBJ2-1; D gene unclear. Germline V gives CDR1 SEHNR, CDR2 FQNEAQ (reference sequence). The CDR3 is 14 amino acids. Trimming took 7 bases from V and 5 from J, leaving 15 bases between them.

This clone appeared a single time. This chain joins TRBV5-6 and TRBJ2-3, with a possible D match to TRBD1 (6 bases). Germline values: CDR1 SGHDT, CDR2 YYEEEE. The V end was cut by 3 bases, the J end by 4 bases, with 6 bases between. CDR3 length: 12 amino acids. CDR3 sequence: CASSWGPDTQYF. The DNA for the CDR3 is TGTGCCAGCAGCTGGGGGCCAGATACGCAGTATTTT.

This clone was picked up one time. The chain has TRBV6-2 or TRBV6-3 and TRBJ2-7, with 8 bases that match TRBD2. Losses at the gene ends were 5 bases for V and 9 bases for J; bases not matched to a gene: 6. Germline CDR1 and CDR2: MNHEY and SVGEGT. The CDR3 runs 12 residues. The CDR3, as DNA: TGTGCCAGCAGTGCACCGGGGGGGCGGCAGTACTTC. Its translation is CASSAPGGRQYF.

The V and J genes are TRBV7-6 and TRBJ2-7, with 10 bases identical to TRBD1. V lost 3 bases to trimming and J lost 6 bases; unmatched junction nucleotides: 8. Germline CDR1 and CDR2: SGHVS and FNYEAQ. The CDR3 has 15 residues. Here the CDR3 DNA reads TGTGCCAGCAGCTTGGTCGGGACAGGGGTGGGCGAGCAGTACTTC. The encoded protein is CASSLVGTGVGEQYF. The variable domain in full, completed from reference TRBV7-6 and TRBJ2-7, reads GAGVSQSPRYKVTKRGQDVALRCDPISGHVSLYWYRQALGQGPEFLTYFNYEAQQDKSGLPNDRFSAERPEGSISTLTIQRTEQRDSAMYRCASSLVGTGVGEQYFGPGTRLTVT.

The chain links TRBV27 to TRBJ2-7, with D unclear. V was cut by 2 bases and J by 6 bases, with 14 bases left in between. The germline V gene encodes CDR1 MNHEY and CDR2 SMNVEV (reference sequence). This CDR3 contains 14 residues. CDR3 bases: TGTGCCAGCAGTTTAAGGACCCTGAACTCCGAGCAGTACTTC. Its translation is CASSLRTLNSEQYF.

The genes are TRBV2 and TRBJ1-2, with D perhaps matching TRBD1 (5 bases). Germline CDR1 SNHLY, CDR2 FYNNEI. V lost 6 bases and J lost 4, with 18 bases in between. The CDR3 sequence is 15 residues long. CDR3 DNA: TGTGCCAGCAGGGGCCTACGGGGCGAACTCTATGGCTACACCTTC. Protein sequence: CASRGLRGELYGYTF.

This rearrangement joins TRBV7-2 to TRBJ1-1; TRBD1 is a possible D gene (5 bases). The CDR3 sequence is 15 residues long. V was cut by 1 base and J by 1 base, with 10 bases left in between. CDR1 is SGHTA and CDR2 is FQGNSA in the germline V gene. This CDR3 is CASSLVARANTEAFF. The CDR3 DNA sequence: TGTGCCAGCAGCTTAGTGGCCAGGGCGAACACTGAAGCTTTCTTT. The whole variable domain, filled in from reference TRBV7-2 and TRBJ1-1, reads GAGVSQSPSNKVTEKGKDVELRCDPISGHTALYWYRQSLGQGLEFLIYFQGNSAPDKSGLPSDRFSAERTGGSVSTLTIQRTQQEDSAVYLCASSLVARANTEAFFGQGTRLTVV.

The chain employs TRBV6-5 and TRBJ2-7; TRBD1 might be the D (6 bases). Trimming took 8 bases from V and 2 from J, leaving 13 bases between them. CDR1 and CDR2 (germline): MNHEY, SVGAGI. The CDR3 length is 13 residues. Written as DNA, the CDR3 is TGTGCCAGCCGGGACACCGGGGCCTACGAGCAGTACTTC. It translates to CASRDTGAYEQYF.

CDR3 sequence: CASRPLAGSYEQYF. The CDR3 nucleotides are TGTGCCAGCAGACCCTTGGCGGGGTCCTACGAGCAGTACTTC. This chain uses TRBV27 with TRBJ2-7; tentative D call: TRBD2 (6 bases). Germline V gene data show CDR1 as MNHEY and CDR2 as SMNVEV (reference sequence). CDR3 size: 14 residues. V was pared by 6 bases and J by 1 base, with 13 bases between.